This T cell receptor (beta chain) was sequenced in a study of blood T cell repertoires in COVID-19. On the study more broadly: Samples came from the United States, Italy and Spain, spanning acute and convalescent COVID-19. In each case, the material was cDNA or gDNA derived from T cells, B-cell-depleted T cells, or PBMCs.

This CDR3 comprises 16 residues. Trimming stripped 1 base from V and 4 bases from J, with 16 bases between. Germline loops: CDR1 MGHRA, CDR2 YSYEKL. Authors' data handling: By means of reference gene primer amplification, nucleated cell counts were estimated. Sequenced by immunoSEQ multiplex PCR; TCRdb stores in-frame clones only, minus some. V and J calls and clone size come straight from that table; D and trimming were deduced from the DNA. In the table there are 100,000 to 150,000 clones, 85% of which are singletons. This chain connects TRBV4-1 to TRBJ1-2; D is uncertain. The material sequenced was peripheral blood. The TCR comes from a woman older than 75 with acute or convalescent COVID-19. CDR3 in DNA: TGCGCCAGCAGCCAAGCACCGGGAGTTGAGGTCTATGGCTACACCTTC. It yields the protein CASSQAPGVEVYGYTF.